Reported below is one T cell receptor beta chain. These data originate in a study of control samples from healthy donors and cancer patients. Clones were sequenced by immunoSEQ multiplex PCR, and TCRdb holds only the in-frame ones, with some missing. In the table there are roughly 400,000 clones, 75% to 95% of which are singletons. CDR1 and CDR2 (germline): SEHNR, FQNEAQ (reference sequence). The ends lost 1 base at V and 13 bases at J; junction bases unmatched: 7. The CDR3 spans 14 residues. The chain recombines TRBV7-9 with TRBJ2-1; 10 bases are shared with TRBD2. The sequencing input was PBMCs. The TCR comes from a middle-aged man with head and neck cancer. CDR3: CASSLGASGRVQFF. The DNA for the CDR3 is TGTGCCAGCAGCTTAGGCGCTAGCGGGAGAGTTCAGTTCTTC.